Detailed here is one T cell receptor beta chain. These data come from a study of radiation and T cells in renal cell carcinoma. Libraries were prepared by immunoSEQ multiplex PCR; TCRdb keeps only in-frame clonotypes and omits some of them. The sample lists some 150,000 clones; about 88% were seen once. Time point reported: baseline pretreatment blood. Treatment specified: 15 Gy SBRT to primary tumor, nephrectomy 4 weeks later. This sequence was found in a woman aged 45 to 65 with renal cell carcinoma. Source: blood, taken from a patient whose treatment included radiotherapy and nephrectomy.

In DNA form, the CDR3 reads TGTGCCAGCAGTTACGGACCGACTCGGCAAGCTTTCTTT. Amino acids: CASSYGPTRQAFF. The rearrangement links TRBV6-6 to TRBJ1-1; no clear D. CDR3 length: 13 residues. CDR1 and CDR2 (germline): MNHNY, SVGAGI (reference sequence). Trimming cost V 2 bases and J 9 bases, with 13 bases left between them.